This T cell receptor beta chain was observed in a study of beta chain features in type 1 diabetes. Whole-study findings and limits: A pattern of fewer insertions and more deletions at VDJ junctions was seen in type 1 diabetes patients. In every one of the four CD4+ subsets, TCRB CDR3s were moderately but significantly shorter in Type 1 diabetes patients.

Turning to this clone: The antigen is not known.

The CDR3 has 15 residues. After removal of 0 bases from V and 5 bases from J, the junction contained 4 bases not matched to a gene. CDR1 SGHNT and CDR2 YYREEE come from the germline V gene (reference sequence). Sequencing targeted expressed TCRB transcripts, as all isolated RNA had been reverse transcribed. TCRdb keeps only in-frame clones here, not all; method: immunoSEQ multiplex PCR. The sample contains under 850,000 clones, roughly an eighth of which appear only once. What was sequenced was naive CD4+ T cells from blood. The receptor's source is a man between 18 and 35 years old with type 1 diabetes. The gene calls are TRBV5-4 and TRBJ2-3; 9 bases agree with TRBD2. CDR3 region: CASSLGSGGEDTQYF. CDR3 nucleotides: TGTGCCAGCAGCTTGGGTAGCGGGGGAGAAGATACGCAGTATTTT.